This record looks at one T cell receptor beta chain sequence and its context. Its target is not known. The table came from immunoSEQ multiplex PCR; TCRdb's copy has only in-frame clones and leaves some out. Of under 65,000 clones listed, nearly 90% are singletons. These data belong to a study of OX40 agonist ivuxolimab in advanced cancers. The wider study: From 23 to 79 years was the age range, with a mean of roughly 59 years, and around 84% were male. Under the entry rules, prior anti-PD-1, anti-PD-L1 or anti-CTLA-4 therapy was allowed, and less than 50% had some. Study-wide points: The study observed clonal expansion of CD4+ and CD8+ blood T cells by week 6 at 0.1 to 3.0 mg/kg.

The CDR3 runs 11 residues. The ends were cut back, 5 bases at V and 2 bases at J, with 2 bases in the middle. Germline-derived CDR1 and CDR2 are SEHNR and FQNEAQ (reference sequence). Specimen: CD4+ or CD8+ T cells sorted from blood, collected in a trial of the OX40 agonist ivuxolimab. This TCR came from an adult with an advanced solid tumor such as melanoma, head and neck, liver or kidney cancer. The chain combines TRBV7-9 with TRBJ2-3; D is uncertain. CDR3 nucleotide sequence: TGTGCCAGCAGCCCCACAGATACGCAGTATTTT. Translated, it gives CASSPTDTQYF.